The sequence of this T cell receptor beta chain was determined in a study of blood T cell repertoires in COVID-19 (dated by TCRdb to 2020 to 2021). Notes on the research overall: Collaborator samples came from the United States, Italy and Spain and covered acute and convalescent phases of COVID-19. The material from the prospective study consisted of cDNA or gDNA derived from T cells, B-cell-depleted T cells, or PBMCs. Deeply sampled blood TCRbeta repertoires from subjects exposed to, actively infected with, or recovered from COVID-19 were included in the dataset. The repertoires were made available in a free public database intended to serve as a resource for research on the immune response to SARS-CoV-2. Samples were obtained from the ongoing ImmuneRACE study (first 160 participants) and from about 1,300 subjects provided by 6 global collaborators. The sample metadata nearly always contained a de-identified subject ID, COVID-19 status, age in years and sex. Where available, HLA class I and class II types were obtained from metadata supplied by the sample provider rather than from assay-based typing.

TCRbeta CDR3 regions were amplified from genomic DNA using the immunoSEQ Assay, a bias-controlled multiplex PCR. As for the original processing: The number of nucleated cells in each sample was estimated by amplification of reference gene primers within the assay. Sequence reads were collapsed and filtered to measure the absolute abundance of every unique TCRbeta CDR3 rearrangement. For each sample, productive Simpson clonality was calculated as the square root of Simpson's diversity index over productive rearrangements. TCRdb took this table from immuneACCESS and kept in-frame rearrangements with V and J called. Such tables lack part of the clones; where checked against another copy, unresolved V genes explain under half of the gap, and the rest is unexplained. For V, J and clone size, that table is used; D and trimming come from the DNA. The sample table holds around 170,000 clones, of which around 84% were seen once. Roughly 8% of the sample goes to the ten largest clones.

Participants in the prospective study were enrolled through a virtual design, were aged roughly 18 to 100 years, and lived in roughly 25 United States geographic areas. In the prospective study, cohorts were assigned on the basis of participant-reported clinical history obtained from a screening survey and a study questionnaire. For ImmuneRACE Cohort 3, a participant was defined as recovered based on two consecutive negative NP/OP PCR tests, clearance by a healthcare professional, or resolution of symptoms. In the prospective study, whole blood, serum and a nasopharyngeal or oropharyngeal swab were collected from each participant by mobile phlebotomists. Additional blood draws and questionnaires over an approximately 2-month period could optionally be provided by prospective study participants. Prospective study blood samples were shipped either frozen or at room temperature before DNA extraction.

Of note for this clone: The antigen it binds to is not known. The record has no base qualities; no much larger clone is one base away.

Broader findings and caveats from the paper: How much clinical and demographic metadata was included differed by source and by participant, and the metadata was provided uncurated.

The junction carries 9 bases between V and J, which are trimmed by 1 base and 8 bases respectively. The CDR3 holds 13 amino acids from the cysteine to the phenylalanine. The kept DNA is CDR3 alone, 39 bases in frame from the first base. Taken from the germline V gene, the CDR1 and CDR2 loops are SGHTA and FQGTGA. The sample consisted of PBMCs or T cells enriched from blood (not recorded which). The chain uses TRBV7-3 and TRBJ2-1; a weak D assignment points to TRBD1 (5 bases agree). The source of this sequence is a woman aged 45-65 years who had recovered from COVID-19. The sequenced DNA is TGTGCCAGCAGCTTAAACTGGGGCGATGAGCAGTTCTTC. This translates into CASSLNWGDEQFF.